The source of this T cell receptor beta chain is a study of cytomegalovirus exposure and HLA in healthy donors. Study-level findings and limits: Most subjects' HLA-A and HLA-B alleles were reportedly predicted from TCR beta sequences. The classifier reportedly diagnosed cytomegalovirus status with high specificity and sensitivity.

A remark on this clone: Its target is not known.

PCR involved 60 Vbeta and 13 Jbeta primers. The protocol was immunoSEQ multiplex PCR, while the TCRdb copy is restricted to in-frame clones and leaves out a portion. Altogether approximately 160,000 clones are present, about 82% being singletons, with the ten largest covering 0.6% to 0.9%. The V end lost 2 bases, the J end lost 8 bases, and 15 bases lay between the germline ends. The CDR3 has 15 residues. Germline CDR1 MNHEY, CDR2 SVGAGI. Specimen: PBMCs. The chain uses TRBV6-5 and TRBJ2-2; tentatively, D is TRBD1 (6 bases). The sequence was obtained from a female donor in good health and CMV-seronegative. The CDR3, as DNA: TGTGCCAGCAGTTACGACTCCAGGGGTCGGGGGGAGCTGTTTTTT. It yields the protein CASSYDSRGRGELFF.